This TCR beta chain emerged from a study of beta chain features in type 1 diabetes. Study-wide findings and caveats: In all four CD4+ subsets, TCRB CDR3 length was significantly, moderately reduced in type 1 diabetes.

About this clone: Its target is unknown.

By way of CD45RO/CCR7/CD25/CD127/CD95/CD27, the CD4+ regulatory, stem cell-like memory, central memory and naive cells were sorted. Germline-derived CDR1 and CDR2 are SGHDN and FVKESK. The CDR3 runs to 12 residues. With 4 bases removed from V and 0 bases from J, the gap between germline ends came to 3 bases. The whole isolated RNA underwent reverse transcription, so sequencing captured expressed TCRB transcripts. The protocol was immunoSEQ multiplex PCR, while the TCRdb copy is restricted to in-frame clones and leaves out a portion. The table lists 350,000 to 400,000 clones, roughly 12% of them singletons.

The rearrangement uses TRBV14 and TRBJ1-1; D ambiguous. This sequence originates from a woman between 18 and 30 years old with type 1 diabetes. Source material: naive CD4+ T cells from blood. The CDR3 loop reads CASSPLNTEAFF. CDR3 in DNA: TGTGCCAGCAGCCCGTTGAACACTGAAGCTTTCTTT.